These 15 T cell receptor beta chains share one sample of origin, sequenced in a study of OX40 agonist ivuxolimab in advanced cancers. The data were produced by immunoSEQ multiplex PCR, yet TCRdb's version contains in-frame clones alone and is incomplete. This table holds around 72,000 clones, 65% to 85% found once. The starting material was CD4+ or CD8+ T cells sorted from blood, obtained in a trial of the OX40 agonist ivuxolimab. Source of these receptors: an adult with an advanced solid tumor such as melanoma, head and neck, liver or kidney cancer.

This chain uses TRBV10-3 with TRBJ2-3, with D perhaps matching TRBD2 (6 bases). Germline assignment: CDR1 ENHRY and CDR2 SYGVKD. V lost 4 bases and J 1 base, leaving 12 bases between the germline ends. This CDR3 region has 15 residues. The CDR3 nucleotides read TGTGCCATCAGTGGCGGCGGGACCCGCACAGATACGCAGTATTTT. It translates to CAISGGGTRTDTQYF.

In its sample, this clone was seen a few times. CDR3 in DNA: TGTGCCAGGGATCCGGGCCCACCCACCTACGAGCAGTACTTC. Translated: CARDPGPPTYEQYF. The rearrangement links TRBV7-9 to TRBJ2-7, with unresolved D. V was trimmed by 9 bases and J by 2 bases, leaving 17 bases between them. CDR1 is SEHNR, CDR2 FQNEAQ, per germline (reference sequence). The CDR3 runs to 14 residues. Filled out from reference TRBV7-9 and TRBJ2-7, the complete variable domain reads DTGVSQNPRHKITKRGQNVTFRCDPISEHNRLYWYRQTLGQGPEFLTYFQNEAQLEKSRLLSDRFSAERPKGSFSTLEIQRTEQGDSAMYLCARDPGPPTYEQYFGPGTRLTVT.

This clone was counted only a few times. This chain uses TRBV10-3 with TRBJ1-1; D might be TRBD1 (5 bases). Trimming cost V 9 bases and J 1 base, with 9 bases left between them. The germline V gene has CDR1 ENHRY and CDR2 SYGVKD. The CDR3 covers 12 residues. The DNA for the CDR3 is TGTGCCATTGGCGGGGGGAACACTGAAGCTTTCTTT. This codes for CAIGGGNTEAFF.

The genes are TRBV7-9 and TRBJ2-2, with 8 bases identical to TRBD1. The CDR3 covers 16 residues. Germline-derived CDR1 and CDR2 are SEHNR and FQNEAQ (reference sequence). The junction had 0 bases not matched to a gene; V was cut back by 0 bases and J by 0 bases. Here the CDR3 reads CASSLATGANTGELFF. Written as DNA, the CDR3 is TGTGCCAGCAGCTTAGCGACAGGGGCGAACACCGGGGAGCTGTTTTTT.

This chain joins TRBV6-5 and TRBJ1-2; tentative D call: TRBD1 (6 bases). Germline CDR1 reads MNHEY; CDR2 reads SVGAGI. The CDR3 has 13 residues. V was clipped by 6 bases and J by 2 bases, with 10 bases between them. The CDR3 sequence is CASSTGTNYGYTF. As DNA, the CDR3 is TGTGCCAGCAGCACCGGGACAAACTATGGCTACACCTTC.

This chain uses TRBV27 with TRBJ2-1; a possible D gene is TRBD1 (6 bases). V was pared by 4 bases and J by 10 bases, with 17 bases between. The CDR3 consists of 14 residues. Germline CDR1 MNHEY, CDR2 SMNVEV (reference sequence). The CDR3 DNA is TGTGCCAGCAGTTCCCTAGGGTACAGGGCCGAGCAGTTCTTC. Amino acids: CASSSLGYRAEQFF.

This sequence joins TRBV7-9 and TRBJ2-1, with 13 bases aligning to TRBD2. V trimming: 2 bases; J trimming: 7 bases; junction bases outside the gene matches: 5. CDR3 length: 16 amino acids. Per germline, CDR1 SEHNR and CDR2 FQNEAQ (reference sequence). The CDR3 bases are TGTGCCAGCAGCTTAACTAGCGGGGGGGCCAGGAATGAGCAGTTCTTC. Encoded protein: CASSLTSGGARNEQFF. Drawing the rest from reference TRBV7-9 and TRBJ2-1, the complete variable domain is DTGVSQNPRHKITKRGQNVTFRCDPISEHNRLYWYRQTLGQGPEFLTYFQNEAQLEKSRLLSDRFSAERPKGSFSTLEIQRTEQGDSAMYLCASSLTSGGARNEQFFGPGTRLTVL.

The chain joins TRBV7-9 to TRBJ1-2, with D possibly matching TRBD1 (6 bases). The germline gives CDR1 SEHNR, CDR2 FQNEAQ (reference sequence). Trimming took 1 base from V and 2 from J, leaving 11 bases between them. This CDR3 is 15 amino acids long. The DNA for the CDR3 is TGTGCCAGCAGCTTAGAACAGGGTTACAACTATGGCTACACCTTC. Protein product: CASSLEQGYNYGYTF.

The CDR3 DNA sequence: TGTGCCAGCTCGCTCATTCGGACTGACTCGAACACTGAAGCTTTCTTT. It specifies CASSLIRTDSNTEAFF. V usage is TRBV18 and J usage is TRBJ1-1, with D unclear. This CDR3 has 16 residues. The germline V and J ends were trimmed by 6 bases and 1 base, with 18 bases remaining between them. CDR1 and CDR2 from the germline V gene are KGHSH and LQKENI.

DNA for the CDR3: TGCGCCAGCAGCTTGAAAGCGGGATGGAATGAGCAGTTCTTC. Amino acids: CASSLKAGWNEQFF. The chain carries TRBV5-1 and TRBJ2-1; 7 positions match TRBD2. The CDR3 runs to 14 residues. From germline, CDR1 is SGHRS and CDR2 YFSETQ. V dropped 1 base and J dropped 7; count of bases not matched to a gene: 5.

This sequence joins TRBV7-2 and TRBJ1-3; D may be TRBD1 (5 bases). In germline, CDR1 is SGHTA, CDR2 FQGNSA. CDR3 length: 14 amino acids. The V end lost 0 bases, the J end lost 4 bases, and 7 bases lay between the germline ends. CDR3 sequence reads: CASSLAGAGNTIYF. As DNA, the CDR3 is TGTGCCAGCAGCTTAGCAGGGGCCGGAAACACCATATATTTT.

The chain couples TRBV7-2 to TRBJ2-1; possible D gene TRBD2, 5 bases. CDR1 is SGHTA and CDR2 is FQGNSA in the germline V gene. V gave up 2 bases and J gave up 7 bases, with 9 bases separating them. The CDR3 is 13 residues long. CDR3 bases: TGTGCCAGCAGCTTAAAACCGGGGAATGAGCAGTTCTTC. Translated, it gives CASSLKPGNEQFF.

Concerning this clone itself: Other DNA sequences from this sample encode an identical CDR3 as well. The chain uses TRBV7-2 and TRBJ2-3, with a tentative D call TRBD2 (7 bases). Trimming removed 1 base from V and 4 bases from J, with 9 bases in between. The CDR3 has 14 amino acids. Looked up from germline, CDR1 is SGHTA and CDR2 is FQGNSA. CDR3 in amino acids: CASSLGGGPDTQYF. As DNA, the CDR3 is TGTGCCAGCAGCTTAGGCGGGGGCCCAGATACGCAGTATTTT.

This clone was counted between two and nine times. This sequence joins TRBV10-3 and TRBJ2-3, with TRBD2 matching 10 bases. The junction had 1 base not matched to a gene; V was cut back by 4 bases and J by 0 bases. Germline V gives CDR1 ENHRY, CDR2 SYGVKD. This CDR3 contains 15 residues. The CDR3: CAISVLAGSTDTQYF. CDR3 DNA sequence: TGTGCCATCAGTGTACTAGCGGGAAGCACAGATACGCAGTATTTT.

The chain has TRBV7-6 and TRBJ2-1; 8 positions match TRBD2. The length of the CDR3 is 15 residues. Germline values: CDR1 SGHVS, CDR2 FNYEAQ. V trimming: 3 bases; J trimming: 8 bases; junction bases outside the gene matches: 9. CDR3 bases: TGTGCCAGCAGCTTGACGGGGGGGCCGAGATATGAGCAGTTCTTC. Protein sequence: CASSLTGGPRYEQFF. Looking up the rest from reference TRBV7-6 and TRBJ2-1 gives the full variable domain: GAGVSQSPRYKVTKRGQDVALRCDPISGHVSLYWYRQALGQGPEFLTYFNYEAQQDKSGLPNDRFSAERPEGSISTLTIQRTEQRDSAMYRCASSLTGGPRYEQFFGPGTRLTVL.